One T cell receptor beta chain is described in this entry. Researchers amplified the TCR beta CDR3 regions from RNA transcripts. A set of HTBI primers served as the primers for a first-round RT-PCR of the TCR CDR3. TCRdb reanalysed the multiplex PCR reads using MiXCR and keeps one entry per CDR3 protein. Of over 150,000 distinct CDR3 sequences in the sample, less than 20% are singletons; the top ten hold 53%. The germline gives CDR1 DFQATT, CDR2 SNEGSKA (reference sequence). There are 13 residues in the CDR3. The ends lost 0 bases at V and 9 bases at J; junction bases unmatched: 4. This sample was included in a study of T cells in Graves' hyperthyroidism and ophthalmopathy. Patients were aged 18 to 65, had disease duration under 2 months, and had newly diagnosed hyperthyroidism. Around 10 ml fresh peripheral blood yielded the PBMCs.

The sequence was collected from a woman aged 45-60 years with Graves' hyperthyroidism. The gene calls are TRBV20-1 and TRBJ1-5; the match to TRBD1 covers 8 bases. Sequenced sample: blood. The CDR3 reads CSAREDRVWPQHF. The DNA for the CDR3 is TGCAGTGCTAGAGAGGACAGGGTTTGGCCCCAGCATTTT.